Detailed here is one TCR beta chain. It lacks a known antigen. Base qualities are not recorded, but no much larger clone differs from it by a single base. This sample was taken from a study of tumor-infiltrating lymphocytes in localized non-small cell lung cancer (dated by TCRdb to the early 2020s). For the study in its entirety: The cohort included patients whose samples were collected after neoadjuvant chemotherapy, as well as both smokers and never-smokers and several histologies. The paired tumor versus uninvolved lung comparison of immunoSEQ T-cell fraction included roughly 54 patients. From each patient came resected tumor tissue plus uninvolved lung tissue from that same patient, and the uninvolved lung tissue was described as non-adjacent to the tumor. Flow cytometry, multiplex immunofluorescence, RNA-seq, exome sequencing and proteomics were applied to the same patients as TCR sequencing, which was one of several integrated assays. The overall ICON cohort comprised under 170 surgical patients with localized non-small cell lung cancer whose tumors were resected. General study outcomes and caveats: No difference in TCR-derived T-cell fraction was observed between the flow cytometry-defined immunotypes IM1 (good prognosis) and IM2 (poor prognosis). Assay coverage differed among patients according to how much tissue was available, so only a subset of the cohort had TCR sequencing. TCRbeta sequencing supported higher T cell infiltration in tumors than in uninvolved lung tissue, consistent with immunofluorescence CD3 counts. Because different pieces of the same tissue were used for different assays, technical variation could not be separated from intratumor heterogeneity.

The V end loses 1 base and the J end loses 3 bases, and a stretch of 10 bases separates them. CDR1 and CDR2 (SGHTA, FQGNSA) derive from the germline V gene. There are 15 amino acids in the CDR3, from cysteine to phenylalanine inclusive. Solely the CDR3 DNA is kept, with 45 bases framed from the first base. Patient enrollment in ICON started in early 2016, and the final patient was enrolled in 2018. From a subcohort of about 80 patients, fresh tumor and matched uninvolved tissue were collected for in-depth immune analyses, including TCR sequencing. DNA isolated from bulk tissue, without cell sorting, was used for TCR sequencing. The T-cell fraction in tumor and uninvolved lung tissue was obtained from TCR sequencing using the immunoSEQ assay. Per the original workflow: To analyze survival, patients were divided into a high T-cell fraction group (upper tertile) and a low T-cell fraction group (lower two tertiles), and the two groups were compared using a log-rank test. A signed-rank test was used to test paired tumor versus uninvolved lung differences in T-cell fraction. What TCRdb holds here is the immuneACCESS table cut down to in-frame rearrangements. Part of the clones is not present; checked against another copy, under half of the missing clones reflect an unresolved V gene, and the others are unexplained. That table supplies the V and J calls and clone size; D and trimming were determined from the DNA. This sample holds 10,000 or so clones; roughly four fifths were observed only once. The ten largest clones add up to more than 8% of the sample.

Input material: uninvolved lung tissue not adjacent to the tumor. The origin of this receptor is a human donor with non-small cell lung cancer. Recombination connected TRBV7-2 to TRBJ1-3; TRBD1 could be the D gene, as 5 bases match. The bases are TGTGCCAGCAGCTTAGATTGGGGCCTTGGAAACACCATATATTTT. Translated, it gives CASSLDWGLGNTIYF.